This TCR beta chain was identified during a study of blood T cell repertoires in COVID-19. The overall study: There were acute and convalescent COVID-19 samples, and they came from the United States, Italy and Spain.

In the original workflow: Researchers report that nucleated cell counts were estimated from reference gene primer amplification. The protocol was immunoSEQ multiplex PCR, while the TCRdb copy is restricted to in-frame clones and leaves out a portion. The D gene and trimming were derived from the DNA, and the V and J assignments and clone size from that table. The table includes some 500,000 clones, about 89% detected once. Germline V gene data show CDR1 as MNHEY and CDR2 as SVGAGI. This CDR3 is 12 amino acids long. V gave up 7 bases and J gave up 4 bases, with 7 bases separating them. This clonotype was sampled from a woman in her 50s with COVID-19, enrolled during active disease. The sequenced sample consisted of peripheral blood. V is TRBV6-5 and J is TRBJ2-2; possibly TRBD2 for D (5 bases). Here the CDR3 DNA reads TGTGCCAGCAACCGGGGCACCGGGGAGCTGTTTTTT. Its protein is CASNRGTGELFF.